A selection of T cell receptor beta chains follows, all from one sample in a study of blood T cell repertoires in COVID-19. Profiled with immunoSEQ multiplex PCR; TCRdb holds only in-frame clones, not every one. The sample yields 150,000 to 200,000 clones, less than 80% seen once. The sample consisted of peripheral blood. The receptor source for this set is a man over 45 who had recovered from COVID-19. The CDR3 runs from the conserved cysteine through the conserved F or W. A D gene is named only where the DNA matches it firmly. A row's size may be missing; if present it is once, few, many or a size class.

j_call d_call clone_size v_call cdr3_nt cdr3_aa
TRBJ2-7 - - TRBV7-9 TGTGCCAGCAGCTTAGAGGGCGGAGGGGACCGAGCCTACGAGCAGTACTTC CASSLEGGGDRAYEQYF
TRBJ2-7 - - TRBV4-3 TGCGCCAGCAGCCAAGAAATCGACACAGCGGTAATCTCCTACGAGCAGTACTTC CASSQEIDTAVISYEQYF
TRBJ2-7 TRBD1 - TRBV5-6 TGTGCCAGCAGCTCCTGGGGGACAGGGGGCATCTACGAGCAGTACTTC CASSSWGTGGIYEQYF
TRBJ1-1 TRBD1 - TRBV29-1 TGCAGCGTTGACGCCGGGACAGGTGAAGCTTTCTTT CSVDAGTGEAFF
TRBJ2-7 - - TRBV10-3 TGTGCCATCAGTGAGTCGAGGGCAGGTGAGGTGTCCGAGCAGTACTTC CAISESRAGEVSEQYF
TRBJ1-3 TRBD1 - TRBV5-1 TGCGCCAGCAGCTTGGCAGGGGGTACGGGAAACACCATATATTTT CASSLAGGTGNTIYF
TRBJ2-7 - few TRBV7-9 TGTGCCAGCAGCTTTGGACAAAACTACGAGCAGTACTTC CASSFGQNYEQYF
TRBJ2-7 TRBD2 - TRBV11-2 TGTGCCAGCAGCTTTGGGACTAGCTTATCCTACGAGCAGTACTTC CASSFGTSLSYEQYF
TRBJ1-6 TRBD1 - TRBV7-9 TGTGCCAGCAGCCCATCCGGGACAGGGGGATCACCCCTCCACTTT CASSPSGTGGSPLHF
TRBJ2-3 TRBD1 few TRBV5-1 TGCGCCAGCAGCGCAACCGGGACAGGCACAGATACGCAGTATTTT CASSATGTGTDTQYF
TRBJ2-7 - - TRBV5-5 TGTGCCAGCAGCGCTACCGGGACACTTAACGAGCAGTACTTC CASSATGTLNEQYF
TRBJ2-7 TRBD2 - TRBV7-3 TGTGCCAGCAGCTTAAGCGGGGGGCAGTACGAGCAGTACTTC CASSLSGGQYEQYF
TRBJ1-4 TRBD1 - TRBV6-5 TGTGCCAGCAGCCTGGACAGGTATAATGAAAAACTGTTTTTT CASSLDRYNEKLFF
TRBJ1-2 TRBD1 - TRBV5-6 TGTGCCAGCAGCTCGGGGGGACAGGGGCCAAACTATGGCTACACCTTC CASSSGGQGPNYGYTF
TRBJ1-2 TRBD1 - TRBV19 TGTGCCAGTAGCGGACAGGGTGACGGCTATGGCTACACCTTC CASSGQGDGYGYTF
TRBJ1-3 - - TRBV18 TGTGCCAGCTCACCACCTCCGCGGGAGATTTCTGGAAACACCATATATTTT CASSPPPREISGNTIYF
TRBJ1-5 TRBD1 - TRBV19 TGTGCCAGTAGTATCCGGACAGGGGTATCTCATCAGCCCCAGCATTTT CASSIRTGVSHQPQHF
TRBJ2-5 TRBD2 - TRBV7-2 TGTGCCAGCAGCGATCGCAGGACTAGCGGGGGAGAGACCCAGTACTTC CASSDRRTSGGETQYF
TRBJ1-5 TRBD1 - TRBV5-6 TGTGCCAGCAGCTTGGGACAGGGAACTTATCAGCCCCAGCATTTT CASSLGQGTYQPQHF
TRBJ1-1 - - TRBV27 TGTGCCAGCAGTTTATATTCAGGGAACATGGGAACTGAAGCTTTCTTT CASSLYSGNMGTEAFF
TRBJ2-5 - - TRBV28 TGTGCCAGCAGTACCGGGACTTCCCGAGGAGAGACCCAGTACTTC CASSTGTSRGETQYF
TRBJ2-7 TRBD2 - TRBV5-1 TGCGCCAGCAGCCAACGGGAGGTATACGAGCAGTACTTC CASSQREVYEQYF
TRBJ1-1 TRBD1 once TRBV30 TGTGCCTGGACTGGACCACATACAGGGGACCTAGGTGCTGAAGCTTTCTTT CAWTGPHTGDLGAEAFF
TRBJ1-5 TRBD1 few TRBV10-1 TGCGCCAGCCCCTCTGGGACAGGGAGTAATCAGCCCCAGCATTTT CASPSGTGSNQPQHF
TRBJ2-7 - - TRBV7-8 TGTGCCAGCAGCCTAACCCAAACTTATGGAGGCTTATTTCTATACGAGCAGTACTTC CASSLTQTYGGLFLYEQYF
TRBJ1-1 - - TRBV27 TGTGCCAGCAGCAGGGCTTCTGAAGCTTTCTTT CASSRASEAFF
TRBJ2-1 - - TRBV7-2 TGTGCCAGCAGCATGCGACGGGAGAATGAGCAGTTCTTC CASSMRRENEQFF
TRBJ2-7 - - TRBV7-9 TGTGCCAGCAGCTTAGGGCTGGCCCCCTACGAGCAGTACTTC CASSLGLAPYEQYF
TRBJ2-2 - few TRBV4-3 TGCGCCAGCAGCCAAGATGGGTCAGGGTACACCGGGGAGCTGTTTTTT CASSQDGSGYTGELFF
TRBJ2-7 TRBD1 - TRBV4-1 TGCGCCAGCAGCCAAGGTCCGGGACAGACGTCCTACGAGCAGTACTTC CASSQGPGQTSYEQYF
TRBJ2-1 TRBD2 - TRBV5-1 TGCGCCAGCAGCTTGGGGGTCGAGACTAGCGGCAACAATGAGCAGTTCTTC CASSLGVETSGNNEQFF
TRBJ2-7 TRBD2 many TRBV19 TGTGCCAGTACGGTGAGCGGGAGCGGGGAATACGAGCAGTACTTC CASTVSGSGEYEQYF
TRBJ2-3 TRBD2 once TRBV6-1 TGTGCCAGCAGTGAAGCGCTGACTAGCGTGAGCACAGATACGCAGTATTTT CASSEALTSVSTDTQYF